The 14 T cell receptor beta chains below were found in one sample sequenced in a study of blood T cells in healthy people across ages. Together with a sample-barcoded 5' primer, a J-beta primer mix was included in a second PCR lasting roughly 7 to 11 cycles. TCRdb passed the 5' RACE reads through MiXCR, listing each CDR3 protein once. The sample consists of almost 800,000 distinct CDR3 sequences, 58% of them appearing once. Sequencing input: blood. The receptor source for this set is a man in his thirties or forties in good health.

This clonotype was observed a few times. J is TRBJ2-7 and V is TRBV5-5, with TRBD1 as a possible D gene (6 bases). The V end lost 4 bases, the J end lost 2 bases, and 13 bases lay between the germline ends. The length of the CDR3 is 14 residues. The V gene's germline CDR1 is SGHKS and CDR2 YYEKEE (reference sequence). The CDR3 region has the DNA TGTGCCAGCAGCCGAACCTGGGACACCTACGAGCAGTACTTC. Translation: CASSRTWDTYEQYF.

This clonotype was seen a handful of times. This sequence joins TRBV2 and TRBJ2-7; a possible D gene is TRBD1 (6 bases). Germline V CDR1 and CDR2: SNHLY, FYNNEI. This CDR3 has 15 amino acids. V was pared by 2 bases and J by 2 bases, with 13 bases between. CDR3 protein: CASSEWGQGTYEQYF. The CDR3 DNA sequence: TGTGCCAGCAGTGAATGGGGGCAGGGTACCTACGAGCAGTACTTC. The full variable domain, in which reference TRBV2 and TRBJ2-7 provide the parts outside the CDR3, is EPEVTQTPSHQVTQMGQEVILRCVPISNHLYFYWYRQILGQKVEFLVSFYNNEISEKSEIFDDQFSVERPDGSNFTLKIRSTKLEDSAMYFCASSEWGQGTYEQYFGPGTRLTVT.

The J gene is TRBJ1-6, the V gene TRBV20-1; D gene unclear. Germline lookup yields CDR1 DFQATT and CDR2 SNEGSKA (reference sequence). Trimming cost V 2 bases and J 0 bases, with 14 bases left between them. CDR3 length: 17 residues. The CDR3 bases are TGCAGTGCTAGACTAGACACTCGGAGCTCCTATAATTCACCCCTCCACTTT. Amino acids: CSARLDTRSSYNSPLHF.

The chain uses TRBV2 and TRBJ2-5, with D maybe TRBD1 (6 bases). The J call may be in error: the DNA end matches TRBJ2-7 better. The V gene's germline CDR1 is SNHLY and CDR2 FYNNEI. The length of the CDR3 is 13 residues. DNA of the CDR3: TGTGCCAGCGCCGAAGGGGGTAGCTACGAGCAGTACTTC. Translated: CASAEGGSYEQYF.

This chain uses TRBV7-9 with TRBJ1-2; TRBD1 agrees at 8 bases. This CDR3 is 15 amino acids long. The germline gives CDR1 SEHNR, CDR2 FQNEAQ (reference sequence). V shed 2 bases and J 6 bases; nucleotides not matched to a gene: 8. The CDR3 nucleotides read TGTGCCAGCAGCTTAAGGCGGCAGGGGGCTGATGGCTACACCTTC. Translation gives CASSLRRQGADGYTF.

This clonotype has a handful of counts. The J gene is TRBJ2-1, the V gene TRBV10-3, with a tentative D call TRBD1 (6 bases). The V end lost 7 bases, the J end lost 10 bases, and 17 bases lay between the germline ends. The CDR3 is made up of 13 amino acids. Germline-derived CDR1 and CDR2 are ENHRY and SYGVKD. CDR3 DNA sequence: TGTGCCATCACATCGACAGGATCTAGGGAGCAGTTCTTC. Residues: CAITSTGSREQFF.

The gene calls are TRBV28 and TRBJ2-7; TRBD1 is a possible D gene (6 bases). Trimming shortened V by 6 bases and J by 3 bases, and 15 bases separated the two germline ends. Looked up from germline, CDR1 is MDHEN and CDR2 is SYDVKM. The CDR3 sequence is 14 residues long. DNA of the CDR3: TGTGCCAGCAGCCCTCCGGGACACCTCTACGAGCAGTACTTC. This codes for CASSPPGHLYEQYF.

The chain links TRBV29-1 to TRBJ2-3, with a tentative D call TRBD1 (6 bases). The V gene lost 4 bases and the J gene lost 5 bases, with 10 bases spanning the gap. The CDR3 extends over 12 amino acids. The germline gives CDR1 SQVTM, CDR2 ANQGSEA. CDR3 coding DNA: TGCAGCGTTGCTACAGGGAGAGATACGCAGTATTTT. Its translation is CSVATGRDTQYF.

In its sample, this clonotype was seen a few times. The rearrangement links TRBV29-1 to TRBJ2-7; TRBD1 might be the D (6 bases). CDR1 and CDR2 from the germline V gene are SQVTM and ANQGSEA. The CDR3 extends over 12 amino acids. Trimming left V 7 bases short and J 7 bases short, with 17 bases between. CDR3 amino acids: CSAERDTREQYF. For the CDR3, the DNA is TGCAGCGCAGAAAGGGACACCCGGGAGCAGTACTTC.

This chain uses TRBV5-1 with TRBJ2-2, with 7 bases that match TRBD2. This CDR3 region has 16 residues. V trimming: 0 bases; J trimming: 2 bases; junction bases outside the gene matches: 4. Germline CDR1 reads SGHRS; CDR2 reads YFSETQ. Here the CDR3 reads CASSLASGVNTGELFF. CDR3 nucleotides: TGCGCCAGCAGCTTGGCCAGCGGGGTCAACACCGGGGAGCTGTTTTTT.

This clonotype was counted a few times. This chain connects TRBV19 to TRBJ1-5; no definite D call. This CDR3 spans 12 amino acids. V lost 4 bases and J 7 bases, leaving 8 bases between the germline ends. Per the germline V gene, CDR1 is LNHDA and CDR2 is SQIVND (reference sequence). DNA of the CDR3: TGTGCCAGTAGTAGTGTCGGGCAGCCCCAGCATTTT. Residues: CASSSVGQPQHF.

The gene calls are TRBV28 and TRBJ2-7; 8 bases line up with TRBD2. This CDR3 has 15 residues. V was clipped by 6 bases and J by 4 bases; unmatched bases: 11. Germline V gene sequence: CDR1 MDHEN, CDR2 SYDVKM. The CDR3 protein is CASSPTSGGLYEQYF. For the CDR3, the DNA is TGTGCCAGCAGCCCAACCAGCGGGGGATTATACGAGCAGTACTTC.

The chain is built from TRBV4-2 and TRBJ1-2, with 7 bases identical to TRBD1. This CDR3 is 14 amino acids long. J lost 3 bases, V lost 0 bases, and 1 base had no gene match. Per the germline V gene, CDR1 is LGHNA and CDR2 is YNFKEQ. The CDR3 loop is CASSQEGTDYGYTF. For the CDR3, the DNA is TGTGCCAGCAGCCAAGAGGGGACAGACTATGGCTACACCTTC.

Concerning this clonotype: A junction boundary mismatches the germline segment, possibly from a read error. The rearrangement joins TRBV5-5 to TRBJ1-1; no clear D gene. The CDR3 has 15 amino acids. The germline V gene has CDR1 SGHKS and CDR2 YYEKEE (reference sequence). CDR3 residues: CTSTPSAGRHTEAFF. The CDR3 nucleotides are TGTACCAGCACCCCTTCCGCAGGAAGGCACACTGAAGCTTTCTTT.